Listed here are 2 T cell receptor beta chains from one sample, sequenced in a study of blood T cell repertoires in COVID-19. Generated by immunoSEQ multiplex PCR, the TCRdb table keeps only in-frame clones and is missing some. The data show about 45,000 clones, around four fifths seen once. The specimen sequenced was peripheral blood. The receptors derive from a man aged 50 to 60 with active COVID-19.

The J gene is TRBJ1-2, the V gene TRBV5-1, with 9 bases fitting TRBD1. Germline-derived CDR1 and CDR2 are SGHRS and YFSETQ. This CDR3 spans 17 amino acids. Trimming cost V 3 bases and J 6 bases; bases outside gene matches: 15. In nucleotides, the CDR3 is TGCGCCAGCAGCTCCGCCAAGACAGGGGGAGTTCGGGATGGCTACACCTTC. It encodes CASSSAKTGGVRDGYTF.

The V call is TRBV10-2, the J call TRBJ1-6; possible D gene TRBD1, 6 bases. The germline V and J ends were trimmed by 4 bases and 8 bases, with 9 bases remaining between them. The CDR3 has 13 residues. CDR1 is WSHSY and CDR2 is SAAADI in the germline V gene. CDR3 coding DNA: TGCGCCAGCAGTGGGACAGCCTATTCACCCCTCCACTTT. This sequence encodes CASSGTAYSPLHF.